This TCR beta chain emerged from a study of T cells in localized non-small cell lung cancer. Germline V gene data show CDR1 as SGHAT and CDR2 as FQNNGV. V trimming: 5 bases; J trimming: 5 bases; junction bases outside the gene matches: 11. This CDR3 region has 15 residues. This clone has just a few counts. Data came from immunoSEQ multiplex PCR; TCRdb stores just in-frame clones and leaves some out. The table lists some 20,000 clones, 91% of them singletons. Here the sequenced sample was peripheral blood, taken before any cancer treatment. The sequence was collected from a woman aged 35 to 70 with stage I lung adenocarcinoma. This chain uses TRBV11-2 with TRBJ2-5; TRBD2 aligns across 7 bases. CDR3: CASSLGGLSGETQYF. The CDR3 DNA follows: TGTGCCAGCAGCCTGGGAGGGTTATCTGGGGAGACCCAGTACTTC.